These 20 T cell receptor beta chains share one sample of origin, sequenced in a study of cytomegalovirus exposure and HLA in healthy donors. Assay used: immunoSEQ multiplex PCR; TCRdb lists only in-frame clones, some missing. The sample includes 160,000 or so clones, about 88% of them seen just once. Material: PBMCs. The source is a man aged 18 to 29 in good health and CMV-seronegative.

In this sample, this clone turned up once. The J gene is TRBJ1-3, the V gene TRBV30; unclear D gene. This CDR3 has 17 residues. V gave up 0 bases and J gave up 3 bases, with 18 bases separating them. Germline values: CDR1 GTSNPN, CDR2 SVGIG (reference sequence). The CDR3: CAWSVRRVGRGGNTIYF. CDR3 coding DNA: TGTGCCTGGAGTGTACGTCGGGTCGGCCGGGGTGGAAACACCATATATTTT.

The chain couples TRBV11-2 to TRBJ1-4, with a weak D call TRBD1 (6 bases). This CDR3 is 14 amino acids long. The V gene lost 3 bases and the J gene lost 4 bases, with 9 bases spanning the gap. CDR1 and CDR2 from the germline V gene are SGHAT and FQNNGV. This chain's CDR3 is CASSFGQINEKLFF. As DNA, the CDR3 is TGTGCCAGCAGCTTCGGACAGATTAATGAAAAACTGTTTTTT.

This clone appeared a single time. CDR3 sequence (DNA): TGTGCCAGCTCACCACCTAATAGGCAGGCTTACAATGAGCAGTTCTTC. It codes for CASSPPNRQAYNEQFF. V gene TRBV18 combines with J gene TRBJ2-1, with D unresolved. The germline CDR1 and CDR2 sequences are KGHSH and LQKENI. V lost 0 bases and J 4 bases, leaving 13 bases between the germline ends. The CDR3 has 16 residues. The full variable domain, rest sourced from reference TRBV18 and TRBJ2-1, is NAGVMQNPRHLVRRRGQEARLRCSPMKGHSHVYWYRQLPEEGLKFMVYLQKENIIDESGMPKERFSAEFPKEGPSILRIQQVVRGDSAAYFCASSPPNRQAYNEQFFGPGTRLTVL.

The CDR3: CASRGLAGGETQYF. CDR3 DNA sequence: TGTGCCAGCAGGGGACTAGCGGGGGGGGAGACCCAGTACTTC. The chain links TRBV6-5 to TRBJ2-5; 16 bases line up with TRBD2. With V trimmed by 6 bases and J by 5 bases, 0 bases remained unmatched. CDR3 length equals 14 residues. In germline, CDR1 is MNHEY, CDR2 SVGAGI.

This rearrangement joins TRBV5-1 to TRBJ2-7; possible D gene TRBD1, 6 bases. V lost 0 bases to trimming and J lost 0 bases, with 19 bases between them. Germline V gene data show CDR1 as SGHRS and CDR2 as YFSETQ. This CDR3 has 18 amino acids. The CDR3: CASSLGQGYGFSSYEQYF. DNA of the CDR3: TGCGCCAGCAGCTTGGGGCAGGGGTATGGTTTCAGCTCCTACGAGCAGTACTTC.

This chain links TRBV28 with TRBJ2-1; possibly TRBD2 for D (5 bases). Germline CDR1 MDHEN, CDR2 SYDVKM. This CDR3 comprises 17 residues. V lost 1 base to trimming and J lost 2 bases, with 15 bases between them. CDR3 sequence: CASSLSHCCGPYNEQFF. DNA of the CDR3: TGTGCCAGCAGTTTATCCCATTGTTGCGGGCCCTACAATGAGCAGTTCTTC.

J is TRBJ2-1 and V is TRBV5-6; TRBD2 aligns across 11 bases. V trimming: 4 bases; J trimming: 1 base; junction bases outside the gene matches: 4. Germline assignment: CDR1 SGHDT and CDR2 YYEEEE. The CDR3 loop spans 16 amino acids. The CDR3, as DNA: TGTGCCAGCAGCCCCCTAGCGGGGGGATCCTACAATGAGCAGTTCTTC. This gives the protein CASSPLAGGSYNEQFF. The variable domain in full, completed from reference TRBV5-6 and TRBJ2-1, reads DAGVTQSPTHLIKTRGQQVTLRCSPKSGHDTVSWYQQALGQGPQFIFQYYEEEERQRGNFPDRFSGHQFPNYSSELNVNALLLGDSALYLCASSPLAGGSYNEQFFGPGTRLTVL.

The chain combines TRBV6-6 with TRBJ1-1; D uncertain. Per germline, CDR1 MNHNY and CDR2 SVGAGI (reference sequence). The length of the CDR3 is 10 residues. V gave up 6 bases and J gave up 7 bases, with 6 bases separating them. This CDR3 reads CASREYEAFF. The CDR3 nucleotides read TGTGCCAGCAGGGAGTATGAAGCTTTCTTT.

This sequence joins TRBV6-6 and TRBJ1-5, with D maybe TRBD1 (5 bases). Germline V gives CDR1 MNHNY, CDR2 SVGAGI (reference sequence). This CDR3 spans 16 amino acids. Trimming removed 6 bases from V and 3 bases from J, with 18 bases in between. Here the CDR3 reads CASRIGGVTSNQPQHF. The CDR3 coding sequence is TGTGCCAGCAGGATCGGGGGGGTTACTTCCAATCAGCCCCAGCATTTT.

The rearrangement links TRBV6-5 to TRBJ2-7, with 12 bases fitting TRBD2. The germline CDR1 and CDR2 sequences are MNHEY and SVGAGI. Unmatched junction bases numbered 5, after V lost 3 bases and J lost 2 bases. This CDR3 region has 16 residues. CDR3 region: CASSYTASGRAYEQYF. CDR3 bases: TGTGCCAGCAGTTATACGGCTAGCGGGAGGGCCTACGAGCAGTACTTC.

V is TRBV28 and J is TRBJ2-1; possible D gene TRBD1, 5 bases. CDR3 length: 13 amino acids. Trimming took 6 bases from V and 4 from J, leaving 10 bases between them. The germline V gene encodes CDR1 MDHEN and CDR2 SYDVKM. The CDR3 bases are TGTGCCAGCAGGGGGCAAACTTACAATGAGCAGTTCTTC. Amino acid sequence: CASRGQTYNEQFF.

The chain links TRBV6-1 to TRBJ1-5; 7 nucleotides align to TRBD1. CDR1 is MNHNS, CDR2 SASEGT, per germline. With V trimmed by 5 bases and J by 6 bases, 7 bases remained unmatched. The length of the CDR3 is 14 residues. The CDR3 sequence: CASSLSGGGQPQHF. The CDR3 nucleotides are TGTGCCAGCAGTCTGTCAGGGGGAGGTCAGCCCCAGCATTTT.

Concerning this clone: The sample contains more than one DNA sequence encoding this CDR3. V gene TRBV6-1 combines with J gene TRBJ1-2, with TRBD1 matching 7 bases. With 6 bases clipped from V and 5 bases from J, the junction kept 6 bases outside the gene matches. The germline CDR1 and CDR2 sequences are MNHNS and SASEGT. The CDR3 consists of 13 residues. CDR3 DNA: TGTGCCAGCAGCCGAGGGACAGAGTATGGCTACACCTTC. Protein sequence: CASSRGTEYGYTF.

This chain connects TRBV5-6 to TRBJ2-7; D is perhaps TRBD2 (6 bases). There are 16 residues in the CDR3. Trimming cost V 0 bases and J 4 bases, with 17 bases left between them. Looked up from germline, CDR1 is SGHDT and CDR2 is YYEEEE. The CDR3 here is CASSLGMGAGIYEQYV. The CDR3 bases are TGTGCCAGCAGCTTGGGAATGGGTGCGGGGATTTACGAGCAGTACGTC.

The chain has TRBV7-6 and TRBJ2-4; the match to TRBD2 covers 9 bases. The V gene's germline CDR1 is SGHVS and CDR2 FNYEAQ. V dropped 2 bases and J dropped 8; count of bases not matched to a gene: 13. This CDR3 region has 17 residues. The CDR3 DNA is TGTGCCAGCAGCTTAAACCTAGCGGGGTCAGTAGGGGACATTCAGTACTTC. Translation gives CASSLNLAGSVGDIQYF.

This rearrangement joins TRBV2 to TRBJ2-2; D is perhaps TRBD2 (6 bases). Trimming took off 1 base at V and 6 bases at J, with 15 bases between the two ends. The CDR3 spans 16 residues. Germline lookup yields CDR1 SNHLY and CDR2 FYNNEI. The CDR3 sequence: CASSEGGALAAGELFF. CDR3 in DNA: TGTGCCAGCAGTGAAGGCGGGGCCCTCGCGGCCGGGGAGCTGTTTTTT.

The V and J genes are TRBV5-1 and TRBJ2-7; D unclear. CDR3 length: 15 amino acids. Germline loops: CDR1 SGHRS, CDR2 YFSETQ. Trimming took off 2 bases at V and 5 bases at J, with 17 bases between the two ends. The CDR3 nucleotides read TGCGCCAGCAGCTTCGACTCTCCTATGAGGAACGAGCAGTACTTC. It yields the protein CASSFDSPMRNEQYF.

The chain is built from TRBV14 and TRBJ2-2; perhaps TRBD1 as D (5 bases). V lost 5 bases to trimming and J lost 1 base, with 8 bases between them. The CDR3 is made up of 14 amino acids. CDR1 and CDR2 (germline): SGHDN, FVKESK. The CDR3 DNA sequence: TGTGCCAGCAGCGAACAGGTGAACACCGGGGAGCTGTTTTTT. Its translation is CASSEQVNTGELFF.

This rearrangement joins TRBV2 to TRBJ2-3; tentative D call: TRBD1 (9 bases). CDR3 size: 15 residues. CDR1 and CDR2 from the germline V gene are SNHLY and FYNNEI. V lost 10 bases, J lost 6 bases, and 23 bases lay in between. For the CDR3, the DNA is TGTGCCAAGACAGGGGGACTAGAAATAGGGGATACGCAGTATTTT. This sequence encodes CAKTGGLEIGDTQYF.

V and J are TRBV5-1 and TRBJ2-5; no definite D call. Germline-derived CDR1 and CDR2 are SGHRS and YFSETQ. With 0 bases removed from V and 5 bases from J, the gap between germline ends came to 5 bases. The CDR3 extends over 12 amino acids. Here the CDR3 DNA reads TGCGCCAGCAGCTTGGTGGCCGAGACCCAGTACTTC. Translated: CASSLVAETQYF.